This T cell receptor (beta chain) was captured in a study of CD8+CD57+ T cells in acquired aplastic anemia. Before being chosen for sequencing, patients had shown CD8+CD57+ cell expansion by flow cytometry. The cohort consisted entirely of patients having severe acquired aplastic anemia. TCR beta VDJ and CDR3 profiles were obtained from a genomic DNA template. MiXCR, applied by TCRdb to the reads, yields one record per CDR3 protein. The table lists about 160,000 distinct CDR3 sequences, around 48% of them singletons, with approximately 3% in the top ten. The CDR3 spans 12 residues. CDR1 is DFQATT and CDR2 is SNEGSKA in the germline V gene (reference sequence). Trimming cost V 6 bases and J 5 bases; bases outside gene matches: 7.

Sequencing input: sorted CD4+, CD8+, or CD8+CD57+ T cells (not recorded which) from PBMCs. The sequence came from a human donor with aplastic anemia. The chain has TRBV20-1 and TRBJ2-7; 7 bases match TRBD1. The CDR3 here is CSARDSFNEQYF. DNA of the CDR3: TGCAGTGCCAGGGACAGTTTCAACGAGCAGTACTTC.